The subject of this entry is one T cell receptor (beta chain). The data belong to a study of blood T cell repertoires in COVID-19. The protocol was immunoSEQ multiplex PCR, while the TCRdb copy is restricted to in-frame clones and leaves out a portion. The table has 250,000 to 300,000 clones, approximately 90% seen once. The germline V gene has CDR1 MGHRA and CDR2 YSYEKL. The CDR3 covers 12 residues. The V gene lost 2 bases and the J gene lost 8 bases, with 9 bases spanning the gap. This sequence joins TRBV4-1 and TRBJ1-1; a weak D match, TRBD1 (5 bases). This TCR derives from a woman between 40 and 55 years old with acute COVID-19. Sequenced sample: PBMCs or T cells enriched from blood (not recorded which). The CDR3, as DNA: TGCGCCAGCAGCCAAATTCGGGGGGAAGCTTTCTTT. Translating gives CASSQIRGEAFF.